This TCR beta chain stems from a study of naive and memory T cell subsets. The beta constant-region primer was an equimolar mix of two oligonucleotides covering TRBC1 and TRBC2. Ligated cDNA was amplified by four rounds of PCR with nested alpha and beta constant-region primers and SP2. Using its own MiXCR run on the UMI-ligation and nested PCR reads, TCRdb lists one record per CDR3 protein. The sample yields 90,000 to 120,000 distinct CDR3 sequences, approximately 15% seen once. Findings and limits, study-wide: In CD4 and CD8 cells, diversity dropped from naive through EMRA. Possibly reflecting memory cells re-expressing CD45RA, a few larger clonotypes occurred in naive repertoires, especially CD8. Naive and memory subsets had different power law exponents for TCR abundance.

Per the germline V gene, CDR1 is SEHNR and CDR2 is FQNEAQ (reference sequence). Trimming cost V 5 bases and J 1 base; bases outside gene matches: 2. The CDR3 consists of 13 residues. This clonotype turned up a few times. The antigen is not known. The sequence was obtained from a human donor in good health. The source material was naive CD8+ T cells from blood. V and J are TRBV7-9 and TRBJ2-7; 7 nucleotides line up with TRBD2. The CDR3 nucleotides are TGTGCCAGCAGCGCCGGGAGGTCCTACGAGCAGTACTTC. This translates into CASSAGRSYEQYF. The full variable domain, with the rest looked up from reference TRBV7-9 and TRBJ2-7, is DTGVSQNPRHKITKRGQNVTFRCDPISEHNRLYWYRQTLGQGPEFLTYFQNEAQLEKSRLLSDRFSAERPKGSFSTLEIQRTEQGDSAMYLCASSAGRSYEQYFGPGTRLTVT.